These T cell receptor beta chains were read from a single sample in a study of T cell changes during pregnancy in multiple sclerosis. Libraries were prepared by immunoSEQ multiplex PCR; TCRdb keeps only in-frame clonotypes and omits some of them. Seen here are about 77,000 clones, 70% to 90% observed once, and the top ten hold less than 2.5%. The sample here was peripheral blood, taken before pregnancy. The receptors were sampled from a female donor with multiple sclerosis, enrolled in a pregnancy study. Both conserved end residues are part of each CDR3. The D gene is left open where the match is weak. The size field is filled for only some rows; it gives once, few, many or a size class.

J gene,D gene,V gene,clone size,CDR3 protein,CDR3 DNA
TRBJ2-1,NA,TRBV23-1,NA,CASGARAYNEQFF,TGCGCCAGCGGGGCCCGGGCCTACAATGAGCAGTTCTTC
TRBJ1-4,TRBD1,TRBV7-2,NA,CASSPGQGVGGGEKLFF,TGTGCCAGCAGCCCGGGACAGGGGGTCGGGGGGGGTGAAAAACTGTTTTTT
TRBJ1-2,NA,TRBV30,NA,CAWSRGISDGYTF,TGTGCCTGGAGTAGGGGGATTTCGGATGGCTACACCTTC
TRBJ2-1,TRBD2,TRBV6-5,NA,CASSYSNGEGSGEQFF,TGTGCCAGCAGTTACTCGAACGGGGAGGGCAGCGGTGAGCAGTTCTTC
TRBJ1-5,TRBD1,TRBV28,NA,CASSSYRQGAVNQPQHF,TGTGCCAGCAGTTCATACAGACAGGGGGCAGTCAATCAGCCCCAGCATTTT
TRBJ2-7,TRBD2,TRBV7-2,NA,CASSLGGGFYEQYF,TGTGCCAGCAGCTTAGGCGGGGGATTCTACGAGCAGTACTTC
TRBJ2-5,NA,TRBV6-1,NA,CASSEWCIHPEPNQETQYF,TGTGCCAGCAGTGAATGGTGTATCCACCCAGAACCCAACCAAGAGACCCAGTACTTC
TRBJ2-2,NA,TRBV7-6,NA,CASSLEGTNTGELFF,TGTGCCAGCAGCTTGGAGGGAACGAACACCGGGGAGCTGTTTTTT
TRBJ2-7,NA,TRBV29-1,NA,CSARGYSYEQYF,TGCAGCGCTAGGGGGTACTCCTACGAGCAGTACTTC
TRBJ1-5,TRBD1,TRBV10-2,NA,CASSGGQGNQPQHF,TGCGCCAGCAGCGGTGGACAGGGGAATCAGCCCCAGCATTTT
TRBJ2-7,TRBD2,TRBV5-8,once,CASSLAGGDYYEQYF,TGTGCCAGCAGCCTGGCGGGGGGCGATTACTACGAGCAGTACTTC
TRBJ2-5,TRBD1,TRBV5-1,NA,CASGDDRGGETQYF,TGCGCCAGCGGAGACGACAGGGGAGGAGAGACCCAGTACTTC
TRBJ1-5,TRBD1,TRBV7-9,NA,CASSLTGGNQPQHF,TGTGCCAGCAGCCTAACAGGGGGGAATCAGCCCCAGCATTTT
TRBJ2-5,TRBD1,TRBV11-2,once,CASSLESGQGAGETQYF,TGTGCCAGCAGCTTAGAGTCGGGACAGGGGGCAGGAGAGACCCAGTACTTC